These T cell receptor beta chains were read from a single sample in a study of cytomegalovirus exposure and HLA in healthy donors. Data came from immunoSEQ multiplex PCR; TCRdb stores just in-frame clones and leaves some out. The sample holds roughly 180,000 clones; approximately 71% are singletons and the top ten take about 8%. Sample: PBMCs. Every receptor here comes from a woman in her thirties or forties in good health and CMV-seropositive. CDR3s include the opening cysteine and the closing phenylalanine or tryptophan. The order of the fields is J gene, V gene, clone size, CDR3 protein. Rows may omit the clone size; those that give it use once, few, many or a size class.

j_call: TRBJ1-4
v_call: TRBV14
clone_size: once
cdr3_aa: CASSLRGTGVEKLFF

j_call: TRBJ2-7
v_call: TRBV7-9
clone_size: few
cdr3_aa: CSSSFHPDEGQGSREQYF

j_call: TRBJ1-1
v_call: TRBV7-8
clone_size: .
cdr3_aa: CASSAQGTRGAFF

j_call: TRBJ1-4
v_call: TRBV14
clone_size: .
cdr3_aa: CASSPGLNEKLFF

j_call: TRBJ1-3
v_call: TRBV10-3
clone_size: .
cdr3_aa: CAITEGPSSGNTIYF

j_call: TRBJ1-4
v_call: TRBV6-1
clone_size: .
cdr3_aa: CASSEPHRGGSEKLFF

j_call: TRBJ2-2
v_call: TRBV10-3
clone_size: .
cdr3_aa: CAISDPTGAGELFF

j_call: TRBJ1-2
v_call: TRBV18
clone_size: .
cdr3_aa: CASSPGSDYGYTF

j_call: TRBJ2-5
v_call: TRBV9
clone_size: .
cdr3_aa: CASSVDGRAKETQYF

j_call: TRBJ2-7
v_call: TRBV28
clone_size: .
cdr3_aa: CASRTDLREQYF

j_call: TRBJ2-1
v_call: TRBV4-3
clone_size: .
cdr3_aa: CASSLGTSGSNEQFF

j_call: TRBJ2-4
v_call: TRBV27
clone_size: .
cdr3_aa: CASSFISGLAKNIQYF

j_call: .
v_call: TRBV27
clone_size: .
cdr3_aa: CASSSSGRASYEQYF

j_call: TRBJ2-1
v_call: TRBV5-4
clone_size: .
cdr3_aa: CASSYAPGNEQFF

j_call: TRBJ2-3
v_call: TRBV7-2
clone_size: .
cdr3_aa: CASSLVPGSGDTQYF

j_call: TRBJ1-2
v_call: TRBV28
clone_size: .
cdr3_aa: CASSWSRQGADTF

j_call: TRBJ1-2
v_call: TRBV11-2
clone_size: .
cdr3_aa: CASSLDRRYYGYTF

j_call: TRBJ2-7
v_call: TRBV18
clone_size: .
cdr3_aa: CASSPGQGEKQYF